This T cell receptor (beta chain) was captured in a study of blood T cell repertoires in COVID-19. The CDR3 has 16 residues. With 4 bases clipped from V and 4 bases from J, the junction kept 9 bases outside the gene matches. Germline CDR1 and CDR2: SGDLS and YYNGEE. Per the authors' pipeline: How many nucleated cells were present was estimated from reference gene primer amplification. TCRdb's copy holds only in-frame clones and misses some; the assay was immunoSEQ multiplex PCR. Clone size and the V and J calls come from that table; the DNA yielded D and trimming. The sample shows tens of thousands of clones, nearly 90% of them seen only once.

This sequence originates from a man aged 70 or older with acute or convalescent COVID-19. Sequencing was done on a sample of peripheral blood. The rearrangement joins TRBV9 to TRBJ2-3, with 10 nucleotides matching TRBD1. In DNA, the CDR3 is TGTGCCAGCAGCTACCGGGACAGGGGATTCTCAGATACGCAGTATTTT. Residues: CASSYRDRGFSDTQYF. Variable domain in full (rest from reference TRBV9 and TRBJ2-3): DSGVTQTPKHLITATGQRVTLRCSPRSGDLSVYWYQQSLDQGLQFLIQYYNGEERAKGNILERFSAQQFPDLHSELNLSSLELGDSALYFCASSYRDRGFSDTQYFGPGTRLTVL.